This T cell receptor (beta chain) was identified during a study of human T cells and chemical hapten exposure. Germline CDR1 and CDR2: SQVTM and ANQGSEA. CDR3 length: 13 amino acids. Between the trimmed V and J ends, which lost 3 bases and 2 bases, there was a span of 10 bases. Specified time point: pre-sensitization, week 0. Documented treatment: therapeutic diphenylcyclopropenone sensitization with weekly scalp DPC. In its sample, this clonotype was seen many times. One entry per CDR3 protein, called by TCRdb with MiXCR from the RACE reads. The table lists fewer than 350,000 distinct CDR3 sequences, approximately 7.5% of them singletons.

J is TRBJ1-2 and V is TRBV29-1, with unresolved D. This sequence was found in a man aged 18 to 29 with alopecia areata. Some clones in this sample may be carry-over from other donors' samples. Sequences were derived from whole blood, sampled in connection with sensitization to the hapten diphenylcyclopropenone (DPC). The CDR3 nucleotides read TGCAGCGTTGACAGGTCGGGGAACTATGGCTACACCTTC. It encodes CSVDRSGNYGYTF.